A selection of T cell receptor beta chains follows, all from one sample in a study of Ad26.COV2.S vaccination and SARS-CoV-2 variants. Repertoires were generated with immunoSEQ multiplex PCR, while TCRdb's copy carries only in-frame clones and drops some. The sample records some 340,000 clones, 86% being singletons. This specimen was peripheral blood, taken in a trial of Ad26.COV2.S vaccine versus placebo. The receptors derive from a person aged 18-60 years who received the Ad26.COV2.S COVID-19 vaccine or a placebo. The CDR3 runs from the conserved cysteine through the conserved F or W. Each record gives: clone size, V gene, J gene, D gene, CDR3 DNA, CDR3 protein. The D gene is left open where the match is weak. Part of the rows lack a size; the others show once, few, many or a class for expanded clones.

few,TRBV10-1,TRBJ2-7,TRBD2,TGCGCCAGCAGATCCGGGACTAGTAGTTCCGAGCAGTACTTC,CASRSGTSSSEQYF
NA,TRBV5-5,TRBJ1-1,NA,TGTGCCAGCGGTAGGGGAGGCACTGAAGCTTTCTTT,CASGRGGTEAFF
NA,TRBV2,TRBJ1-6,TRBD1,TGTGCCAGCAGTGCCAGAACAGGGGGCGGTAATTCACCCCTCCACTTT,CASSARTGGGNSPLHF
NA,TRBV9,TRBJ2-2,NA,TGTGCCAGCAGCCCAAAGGACGGGGAGCTGTTTTTT,CASSPKDGELFF
NA,TRBV23-1,TRBJ2-7,NA,TGCGCCAGCAGTCAACCCCCACACCGCGCAGGCTACGAGCAGTACTTC,CASSQPPHRAGYEQYF
NA,TRBV5-1,TRBJ2-1,NA,TGCGCCAGCAGTGAGGTCAAAACAGGGCTCGATGAGCAGTTCTTC,CASSEVKTGLDEQFF
NA,TRBV7-9,TRBJ1-1,TRBD1,TGTGCCAGCAGCTTAGCGCTGACAGGGGGCACTGAAGCTTTCTTT,CASSLALTGGTEAFF
few,TRBV14,TRBJ2-3,TRBD1,TGTGCCAGCAGTTCCACCGGGACAGGGGGTTTCACAGATACGCAGTATTTT,CASSSTGTGGFTDTQYF
once,TRBV6-9,TRBJ2-2,NA,TGTGCCAGCAGCCAACTCGGGTGGGTGGACACCGGGGAGCTGTTTTTT,CASSQLGWVDTGELFF
NA,TRBV9,TRBJ1-4,TRBD1,TGTGCCAGCAGCGCTTTGACAGGGCTAACTAATGAAAAACTGTTTTTT,CASSALTGLTNEKLFF
NA,TRBV19,TRBJ2-7,NA,TGTGCCAGTACCCCCGCGGGGGCCCCCTCCTACGAGCAGTACTTC,CASTPAGAPSYEQYF
NA,TRBV5-4,TRBJ1-1,NA,TGTGCCAGCAGCCCCCCCATCGGGTCCAACACTGAAGCTTTCTTT,CASSPPIGSNTEAFF
once,TRBV5-1,TRBJ2-3,NA,TGCGCCAGCAGCCCGAATAGGGGGAACACAGATACGCAGTATTTT,CASSPNRGNTDTQYF
NA,TRBV3-1/TRBV3-2,TRBJ1-4,NA,TGTGCCAGCAGCCAAGGTTATGTTCGGGAGGAAAAACTGTTTTTT,CASSQGYVREEKLFF
few,TRBV21-1,TRBJ1-3,NA,TGTGCCAGCAGGGATGGAAACACCATATATTTT,CASRDGNTIYF
NA,TRBV7-2,TRBJ2-5,NA,TGTGCCAGCGCGTTGCAAGAGACCCAGTACTTC,CASALQETQYF
NA,TRBV5-8,TRBJ1-3,TRBD1,TGTGCCAGCAGCTTGGAACAGGGGGTATACACCATATATTTT,CASSLEQGVYTIYF
NA,TRBV19,TRBJ2-3,TRBD2,TGTGCCAGCGACCTTCAAAGCGGGGGCACAACCACAGATACGCAGTATTTT,CASDLQSGGTTTDTQYF
once,TRBV5-1,TRBJ1-1,NA,TGCGCCAGCAGCTTGGTAGGAGTTATGAACACTGAAGCTTTCTTT,CASSLVGVMNTEAFF
NA,TRBV9,TRBJ2-3,NA,TGTGCCAGCAGCATATCTGGACGGATAGGCACAGATACGCAGTATTTT,CASSISGRIGTDTQYF
NA,TRBV10-3,TRBJ2-5,TRBD1,TGTGCCATCAGTGATAGGTCGGGACAGGGCCTCCAAGAGACCCAGTACTTC,CAISDRSGQGLQETQYF
NA,TRBV4-3,TRBJ1-2,NA,TGCGCCAGCAGCCAAGAGACAGCGAACTATGGCTACACCTTC,CASSQETANYGYTF
NA,TRBV3-1/TRBV3-2,TRBJ1-2,TRBD1,TGTGCCAGCAGCCAACGGACAGGGTACACCTTC,CASSQRTGYTF
NA,TRBV2,TRBJ2-7,TRBD2,TGTGCCAGCAGCCTGACCGGACTAGCGAGCGACGAGCAGTACTTC,CASSLTGLASDEQYF
NA,TRBV12-3/TRBV12-4,TRBJ1-5,TRBD1,TGTGCCAGCAGCCACAGGGGGAATCAGCCCCAGCATTTT,CASSHRGNQPQHF
NA,TRBV6-2/TRBV6-3,TRBJ2-3,NA,TGTGCCAGCAGTCCCTCCGGACGTAGCCCCGATACGCAGTATTTT,CASSPSGRSPDTQYF
once,TRBV19,TRBJ1-6,NA,TGTGCCAGTAGTCCTGGGGGAGGAAGAAATTCACCCCTCCACTTT,CASSPGGGRNSPLHF
NA,TRBV7-8,TRBJ2-5,NA,TGTGCCAGCAGCTTAGTACCTGAGACCCAGTACTTC,CASSLVPETQYF
few,TRBV7-9,TRBJ2-7,TRBD1,TGTGCCAGCAGCAGAAGTCGACAGGGCTCCTACGAGCAGTACTTC,CASSRSRQGSYEQYF
NA,TRBV3-1/TRBV3-2,TRBJ1-1,NA,TGTGCCAGCAGCCAGACGACCGGGACAGAAGCTTTCTTT,CASSQTTGTEAFF
once,TRBV15,TRBJ1-2,NA,TGTGCCACCAGCAGACAGGGGCTCTATGGCTACACCTTC,CATSRQGLYGYTF
NA,TRBV7-2,TRBJ1-1,NA,TGTGCCAGCAGCTTGGGATTACCGGGCCCTATTAGGGAGGACACTGAAGCTTTCTTT,CASSLGLPGPIREDTEAFF
NA,TRBV19,TRBJ2-5,TRBD1,TGTGCCAGTAAGGGCAGGGGGCCCCAAGAGACCCAGTACTTC,CASKGRGPQETQYF
NA,TRBV7-8,TRBJ1-6,NA,TGTGCCAGCAGCTTAGTGAAGGGAAATTCACCCCTCCACTTT,CASSLVKGNSPLHF
NA,TRBV7-8,TRBJ1-5,NA,TGTGCCAGCAGCTGGGGACCCCCTAATCAGCCCCAGCATTTT,CASSWGPPNQPQHF
NA,TRBV6-5,TRBJ1-5,NA,TGTGCCAGCAGACGGGACTTCGAATCTCAGCCCCAGCATTTT,CASRRDFESQPQHF
NA,TRBV12-5,TRBJ1-1,NA,TGTGCTAGTGGTTTGGTACTCCCACAGGGACCGAGAGAAGCTTTCTTT,CASGLVLPQGPREAFF
NA,TRBV5-1,TRBJ1-1,NA,TGCGCCAGCAGCTTGGCCAGAACAGCCTCGAACACTGAAGCTTTCTTT,CASSLARTASNTEAFF
few,TRBV5-4,TRBJ1-6,NA,TGTGCCAGCAGCACCAAGGAGGGGCTTGGGCCCCTCCACTTT,CASSTKEGLGPLHF
NA,TRBV11-3,TRBJ2-3,NA,TGTGCCAGCAGCTTAACGTCTAGCACAGATACGCAGTATTTT,CASSLTSSTDTQYF
few,TRBV30,TRBJ1-2,NA,TGTGCCTGGAGTGTACCCCTCCCTCGACAGTCCGGCTACACCTTC,CAWSVPLPRQSGYTF
NA,TRBV18,TRBJ2-7,TRBD1,TGTGCCAGCTCACCCGGGACAGGTTCCTCCTACGAGCAGTACTTC,CASSPGTGSSYEQYF